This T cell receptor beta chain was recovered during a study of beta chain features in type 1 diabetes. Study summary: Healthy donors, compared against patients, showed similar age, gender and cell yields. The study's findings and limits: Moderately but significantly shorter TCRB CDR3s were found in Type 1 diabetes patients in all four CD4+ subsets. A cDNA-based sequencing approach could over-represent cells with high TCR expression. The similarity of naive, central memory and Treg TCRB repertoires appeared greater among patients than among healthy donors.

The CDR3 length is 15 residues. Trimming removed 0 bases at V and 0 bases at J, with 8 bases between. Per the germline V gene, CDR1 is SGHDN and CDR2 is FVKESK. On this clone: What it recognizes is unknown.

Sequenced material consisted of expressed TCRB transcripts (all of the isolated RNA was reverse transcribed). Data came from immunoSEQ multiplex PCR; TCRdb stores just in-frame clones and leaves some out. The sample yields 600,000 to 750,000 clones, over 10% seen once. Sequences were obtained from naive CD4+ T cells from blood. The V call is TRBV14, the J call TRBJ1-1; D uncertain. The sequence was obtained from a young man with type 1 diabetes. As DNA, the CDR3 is TGTGCCAGCAGCCAAGAGCTGACGGTGAACACTGAAGCTTTCTTT. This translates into CASSQELTVNTEAFF.